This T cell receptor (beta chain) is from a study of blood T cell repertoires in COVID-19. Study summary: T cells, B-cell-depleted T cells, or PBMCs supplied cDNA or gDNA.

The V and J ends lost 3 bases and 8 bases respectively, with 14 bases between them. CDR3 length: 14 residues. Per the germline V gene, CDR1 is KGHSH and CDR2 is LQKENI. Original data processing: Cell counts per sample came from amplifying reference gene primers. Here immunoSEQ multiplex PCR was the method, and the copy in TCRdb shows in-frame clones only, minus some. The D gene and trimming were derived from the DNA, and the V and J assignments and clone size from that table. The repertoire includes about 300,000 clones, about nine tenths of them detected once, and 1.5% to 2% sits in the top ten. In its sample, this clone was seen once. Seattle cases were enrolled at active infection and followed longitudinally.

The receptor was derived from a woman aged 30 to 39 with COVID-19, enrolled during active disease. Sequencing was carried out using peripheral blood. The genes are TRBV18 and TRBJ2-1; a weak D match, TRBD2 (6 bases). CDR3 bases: TGTGCCAGCTCACCTCCGGGGGAAGGCGATGAGCAGTTCTTC. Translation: CASSPPGEGDEQFF. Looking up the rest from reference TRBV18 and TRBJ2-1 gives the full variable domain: NAGVMQNPRHLVRRRGQEARLRCSPMKGHSHVYWYRQLPEEGLKFMVYLQKENIIDESGMPKERFSAEFPKEGPSILRIQQVVRGDSAAYFCASSPPGEGDEQFFGPGTRLTVL.